The 20 T cell receptor beta chains in this list originate from one sample, sequenced in a study of Graves' ophthalmopathy and Graves' hyperthyroidism. The authors amplified TCR beta CDR3 regions, and they did so from RNA transcripts for repertoire sequencing. HTBI primers were employed in first-round RT-PCR, then a second-round multiplex PCR followed. MiXCR, run by TCRdb on the multiplex PCR reads, gives a single entry per CDR3 protein. The top ten hold 11% of the sample, which has over a million distinct CDR3 sequences, about two fifths seen once. Sequenced input: peripheral blood or thyroid tissue (not recorded which). The receptors come from an adult man with Graves' hyperthyroidism.

This clonotype was counted between two and nine times. Without the conserved terminal phenylalanine or tryptophan, this CDR3 likely stems from a read error. Because the CDR3's place on the DNA is in doubt, the DNA is left out and the CDR3 is given as listed by TCRdb. This chain links TRBV6-2 or TRBV6-3 with TRBJ2-6. With termini counted, the CDR3 has 8 amino acids. In germline, CDR1 is MNHEY, CDR2 SVGEGT. CDR3 region: CAISESSQ.

This clonotype was found once. V gene TRBV29-1 combines with J gene TRBJ2-5; TRBD1 matches at 8 bases. Germline CDR1 SQVTM, CDR2 ANQGSEA. This CDR3 has 15 residues. J lost 5 bases, V lost 0 bases, and 8 bases had no gene match. The CDR3 reads CSVEDRQGARETQYF. In DNA, the CDR3 is TGCAGCGTTGAAGATAGGCAGGGGGCGCGTGAGACCCAGTACTTC.

This clonotype was picked up many times. V gene TRBV7-6 combines with J gene TRBJ2-2; 11 bases are a match to TRBD2. Germline assignment: CDR1 SGHVS and CDR2 FNYEAQ. This CDR3 region has 15 residues. Trimming at V came to 10 bases and at J to 4 bases, leaving 8 bases not matched to a gene. For the CDR3, the DNA is TGTGCCACCGGACTAGCGGGTGGTCTCACCGGGGAGCTGTTTTTT. This encodes CATGLAGGLTGELFF.

This clonotype showed up many times. This sequence joins TRBV10-1 and TRBJ2-2; D remains ambiguous. The CDR3 extends over 14 amino acids. The germline CDR1 and CDR2 sequences are WNHNN and SYGVQD (reference sequence). The V end was cut by 5 bases, the J end by 4 bases, with 11 bases between. CDR3 DNA sequence: TGCGCCAGCAGTCCCCAGGTCTCCACCGGGGAGCTGTTTTTT. Translating gives CASSPQVSTGELFF.

Ten or more counts support this clonotype. J is TRBJ1-2 and V is TRBV2; D possibly corresponds to TRBD1 (6 bases). CDR1 is SNHLY and CDR2 is FYNNEI in the germline V gene. The CDR3 has 14 amino acids. V was trimmed by 7 bases and J by 3 bases, leaving 15 bases between them. The CDR3 here is CASIEGDNDYGYTF. In nucleotides, the CDR3 is TGTGCCAGCATCGAGGGGGACAACGACTATGGCTACACCTTC.

V gene TRBV12-3 or TRBV12-4 combines with J gene TRBJ2-7; 7 positions match TRBD1. V lost 3 bases, J lost 3 bases, and 11 bases stayed unmatched. The CDR3 runs to 16 residues. The CDR3 protein is CASSFPTGPTFYEQYF. The CDR3, as DNA: TGTGCCAGCAGTTTCCCGACAGGGCCCACTTTCTACGAGCAGTACTTC.

This clonotype came up many times. This chain uses TRBV15 with TRBJ1-4; D not resolved. Germline V CDR1 and CDR2: LNHNV, YYDKDF (reference sequence). The CDR3 runs 13 residues. V was pared by 5 bases and J by 5 bases, with 9 bases between. The CDR3 coding sequence is TGTGCCACCAGCCAAGGCAAGAATGAAAAACTGTTTTTT. Translated: CATSQGKNEKLFF.

The chain is built from TRBV15 and TRBJ2-5; 7 positions match TRBD2. The CDR3 contains 14 residues. In germline, CDR1 is LNHNV, CDR2 YYDKDF (reference sequence). J gave up 5 bases and V 0 bases, and 3 bases lay outside the gene matches. This CDR3 is CATSREWTRETQYF. As DNA, the CDR3 is TGTGCCACCAGCAGAGAATGGACTAGGGAGACCCAGTACTTC.

The genes are TRBV11-2 and TRBJ2-7, with D perhaps matching TRBD1 (6 bases). Germline assignment: CDR1 SGHAT and CDR2 FQNNGV. There are 12 residues in the CDR3. The chain's CDR3 is CARGPTGTEQYF. CDR3 DNA: TGTGCTAGGGGCCCTACAGGGACCGAGCAGTACTTC. Full variable domain (outside the CDR3, taken from reference TRBV11-2 and TRBJ2-7): EAGVAQSPRYKIIEKRQSVAFWCNPISGHATLYWYQQILGQGPKLLIQFQNNGVVDDSQLPKDRFSAERLKGVDSTLKIQPAKLEDSAVYLCARGPTGTEQYFGPGTRLTVT.

This clonotype was recorded many times. The chain carries TRBV19 and TRBJ1-5; TRBD1 agrees at 7 bases. Germline V gene sequence: CDR1 LNHDA, CDR2 SQIVND (reference sequence). The CDR3 is made up of 13 amino acids. V gave up 9 bases and J gave up 9 bases; unmatched junction bases: 11. CDR3 sequence reads: CASRGTVEGPQHF. CDR3 DNA: TGTGCCAGCAGGGGGACGGTTGAAGGGCCCCAGCATTTT.

Ten or more counts support this clonotype. V gene TRBV25-1 combines with J gene TRBJ1-3; D gene uncertain. V was shortened by 6 bases and J by 1 base, with 13 bases between the two germline ends. CDR3 length: 15 amino acids. CDR1 and CDR2 from the germline V gene are MGHDK and SYGVNS. The CDR3 DNA is TGTGCCAGCAGCACCACTGAACATTCTGGAAACACCATATATTTT. Translated: CASSTTEHSGNTIYF.

This clonotype showed up many times. The rearrangement uses TRBV20-1 and TRBJ1-1; 7 bases line up with TRBD1. The CDR3 is 12 residues long. The germline CDR1 and CDR2 sequences are DFQATT and SNEGSKA (reference sequence). CDR3 region: CRAGGMNTEAFF. CDR3 in DNA: TGCAGGGCAGGGGGAATGAACACTGAAGCTTTCTTT.

This clonotype occurred many times. V and J are TRBV7-9 and TRBJ1-6; 8 bases are a match to TRBD1. The CDR3 has 15 residues. Trimming took 4 bases from V and 10 from J; bases not matched to a gene: 9. Germline assignment: CDR1 SEHNR and CDR2 FQNEAQ (reference sequence). The CDR3 reads CASSWSGTGLSPLHF. The CDR3 DNA sequence: TGTGCCAGCAGCTGGAGCGGGACAGGTCTCTCACCCCTCCACTTT.

The chain couples TRBV10-3 to TRBJ1-1; possible D gene TRBD1, 5 bases. This CDR3 has 13 amino acids. The V gene's germline CDR1 is ENHRY and CDR2 SYGVKD. Between the trimmed V and J ends, which lost 8 bases and 1 base, there was a span of 11 bases. CDR3 DNA: TGTGCCATCCTGACAGAAAAGAACACTGAAGCTTTCTTT. It encodes CAILTEKNTEAFF.

As concerns this clonotype: A much bigger clone sits one base away, suggesting this may be a read error. CDR3 sequence reads: CASSLGLGAAYEQYF. DNA for the CDR3: TGTGCCAGCAGCTTAGGGCTTGGGGCTGCCTACGAGCAGTACTTC. V gene TRBV7-8 combines with J gene TRBJ2-7, with D perhaps TRBD1 (5 bases). The CDR3 is 15 amino acids. The V gene's germline CDR1 is SGHVS and CDR2 FQNEAQ. Trimming cost V 1 base and J 2 bases, with 12 bases left between them.

This chain uses TRBV7-8 with TRBJ1-6; perhaps TRBD1 as D (6 bases). Germline V gene data show CDR1 as SGHVS and CDR2 as FQNEAQ. This CDR3 is built from 15 residues. V was pared by 7 bases and J by 5 bases, with 15 bases between. The CDR3, as DNA: TGTGCCAGCATCGAGGGACACGGCAATAATTCACCCCTCCACTTT. It codes for CASIEGHGNNSPLHF. Looking up the rest from reference TRBV7-8 and TRBJ1-6 gives the full variable domain: GAGVSQSPRYKVAKRGQDVALRCDPISGHVSLFWYQQALGQGPEFLTYFQNEAQLDKSGLPSDRFFAERPEGSVSTLKIQRTQQEDSAVYLCASIEGHGNNSPLHFGNGTRLTVT.

Comment on this clonotype: One end of the junction fails to match germline, which may point to a read error. The genes are TRBV10-2 and TRBJ2-7, with D possibly matching TRBD2 (6 bases). CDR1 is WSHSY and CDR2 is SAAADI in the germline V gene. This CDR3 spans 17 amino acids. DNA for the CDR3: TGTGCCAGCAGCTTAGAAAGAGGTCCGGGCGGGACCTACGAGCAGTACTTC. This gives the protein CASSLERGPGGTYEQYF.

CDR3 DNA sequence: TGTGCCAGAGCCCGGGACAGGGAAGGAAACACCATATATTTT. Translating it yields CARARDREGNTIYF. The chain has TRBV12-3 or TRBV12-4 and TRBJ1-3, with 9 bases fitting TRBD1. The CDR3 is 14 residues long. V lost 9 bases to trimming and J lost 4 bases; unmatched junction nucleotides: 7.

CDR3 region: CASSEPLRETQYF. CDR3 bases: TGTGCCAGTAGTGAACCACTTCGGGAGACCCAGTACTTC. The rearrangement joins TRBV19 to TRBJ2-5; the D is unclear. Germline values: CDR1 LNHDA, CDR2 SQIVND (reference sequence). This CDR3 spans 13 amino acids. Trimming took 5 bases from V and 5 from J, leaving 12 bases between them.

This chain links TRBV6-1 with TRBJ1-2; TRBD1 is a possible D gene (6 bases). The CDR3 is made up of 14 amino acids. The V gene lost 6 bases and the J gene lost 6 bases, with 17 bases spanning the gap. From germline, CDR1 is MNHNS and CDR2 SASEGT. In DNA form, the CDR3 reads TGTGCCAGCAGCCTTAACAGGGTAGGGAATGGCTACACCTTC. Its protein is CASSLNRVGNGYTF.